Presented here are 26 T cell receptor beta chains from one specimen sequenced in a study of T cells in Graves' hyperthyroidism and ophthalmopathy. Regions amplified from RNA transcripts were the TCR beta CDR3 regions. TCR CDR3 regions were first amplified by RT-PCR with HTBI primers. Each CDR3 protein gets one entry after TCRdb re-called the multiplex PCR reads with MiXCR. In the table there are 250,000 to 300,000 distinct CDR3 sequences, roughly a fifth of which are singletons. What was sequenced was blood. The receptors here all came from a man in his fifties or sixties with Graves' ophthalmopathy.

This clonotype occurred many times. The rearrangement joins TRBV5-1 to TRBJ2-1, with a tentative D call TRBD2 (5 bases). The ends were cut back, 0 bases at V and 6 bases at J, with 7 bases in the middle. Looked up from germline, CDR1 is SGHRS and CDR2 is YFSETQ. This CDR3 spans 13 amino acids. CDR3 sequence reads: CASSLGTVNEQFF. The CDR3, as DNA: TGCGCCAGCAGCTTGGGGACTGTCAATGAGCAGTTCTTC.

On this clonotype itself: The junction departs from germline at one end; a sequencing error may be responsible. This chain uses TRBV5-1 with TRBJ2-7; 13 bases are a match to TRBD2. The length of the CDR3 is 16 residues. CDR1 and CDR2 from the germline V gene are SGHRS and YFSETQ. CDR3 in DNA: TGCGTCAGCAGCGTGACTAGCGGGAGGAACTCCTACGAGCAGTACTTC. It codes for CVSSVTSGRNSYEQYF. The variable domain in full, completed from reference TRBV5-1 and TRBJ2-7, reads KAGVTQTPRYLIKTRGQQVTLSCSPISGHRSVSWYQQTPGQGLQFLFEYFSETQRNKGNFPGRFSGRQFSNSRSEMNVSTLELGDSALYLCVSSVTSGRNSYEQYFGPGTRLTVT.

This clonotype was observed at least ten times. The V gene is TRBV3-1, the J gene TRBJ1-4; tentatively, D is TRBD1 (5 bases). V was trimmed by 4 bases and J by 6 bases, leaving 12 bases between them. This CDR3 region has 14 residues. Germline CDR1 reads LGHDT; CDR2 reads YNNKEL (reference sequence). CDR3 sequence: CASSPGYGDEKLFF. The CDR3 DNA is TGTGCCAGCAGCCCAGGGTATGGCGATGAAAAACTGTTTTTT.

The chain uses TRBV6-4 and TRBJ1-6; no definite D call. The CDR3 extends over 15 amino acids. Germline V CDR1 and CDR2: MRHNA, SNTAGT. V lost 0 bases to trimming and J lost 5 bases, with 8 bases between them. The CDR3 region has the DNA TGTGCCAGCAGTGACTCTGGGTGGGATAATTCACCCCTCCACTTT. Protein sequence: CASSDSGWDNSPLHF.

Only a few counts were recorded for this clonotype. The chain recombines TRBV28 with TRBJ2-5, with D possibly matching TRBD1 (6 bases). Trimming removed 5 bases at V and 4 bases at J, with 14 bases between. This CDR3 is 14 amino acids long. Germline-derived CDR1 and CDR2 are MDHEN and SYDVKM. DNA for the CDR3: TGTGCCAGCAGTCCGGACAGCAGTGGAGAGACCCAGTACTTC. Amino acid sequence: CASSPDSSGETQYF.

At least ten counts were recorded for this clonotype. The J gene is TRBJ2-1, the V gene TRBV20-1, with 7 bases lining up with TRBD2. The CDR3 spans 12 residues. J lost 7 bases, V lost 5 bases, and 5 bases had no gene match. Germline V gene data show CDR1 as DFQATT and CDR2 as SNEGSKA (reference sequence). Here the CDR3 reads CSAVTSPNEQFF. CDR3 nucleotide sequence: TGCAGTGCTGTGACTAGCCCTAATGAGCAGTTCTTC.

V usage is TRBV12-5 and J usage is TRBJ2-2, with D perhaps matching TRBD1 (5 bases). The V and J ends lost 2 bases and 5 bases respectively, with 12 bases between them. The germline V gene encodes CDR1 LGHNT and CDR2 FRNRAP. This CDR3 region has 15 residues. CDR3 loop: CASGLSPGITGELFF. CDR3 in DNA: TGTGCTAGTGGTTTGTCGCCAGGGATTACCGGGGAGCTGTTTTTT.

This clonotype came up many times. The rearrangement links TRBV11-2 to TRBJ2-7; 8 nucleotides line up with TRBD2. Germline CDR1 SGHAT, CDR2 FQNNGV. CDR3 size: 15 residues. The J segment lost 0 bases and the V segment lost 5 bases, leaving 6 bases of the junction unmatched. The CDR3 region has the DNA TGTGCCAGCAGCGAAAGCGGGAGAAGCTCCTACGAGCAGTACTTC. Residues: CASSESGRSSYEQYF.

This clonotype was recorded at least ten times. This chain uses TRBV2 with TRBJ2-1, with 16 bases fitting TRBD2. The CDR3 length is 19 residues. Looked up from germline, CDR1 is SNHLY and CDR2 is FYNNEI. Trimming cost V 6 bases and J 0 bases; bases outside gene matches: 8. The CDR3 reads CASRWGLAGGRSSYNEQFF. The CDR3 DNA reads TGTGCCAGCAGGTGGGGACTAGCGGGAGGGCGGAGCTCCTACAATGAGCAGTTCTTC. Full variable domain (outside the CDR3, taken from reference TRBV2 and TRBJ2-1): EPEVTQTPSHQVTQMGQEVILRCVPISNHLYFYWYRQILGQKVEFLVSFYNNEISEKSEIFDDQFSVERPDGSNFTLKIRSTKLEDSAMYFCASRWGLAGGRSSYNEQFFGPGTRLTVL.

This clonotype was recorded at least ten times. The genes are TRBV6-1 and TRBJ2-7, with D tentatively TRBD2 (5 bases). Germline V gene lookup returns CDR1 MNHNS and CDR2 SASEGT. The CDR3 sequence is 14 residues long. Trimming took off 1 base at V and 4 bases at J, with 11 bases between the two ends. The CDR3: CASSEVLASYEQYF. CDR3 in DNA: TGTGCCAGCAGTGAAGTCCTAGCATCGTACGAGCAGTACTTC.

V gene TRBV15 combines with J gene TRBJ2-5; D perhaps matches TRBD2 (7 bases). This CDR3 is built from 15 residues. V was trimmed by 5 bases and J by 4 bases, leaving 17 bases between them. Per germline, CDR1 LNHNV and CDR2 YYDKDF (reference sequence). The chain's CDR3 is CATSLPGGGIETQYF. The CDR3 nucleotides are TGTGCCACCAGCCTCCCTGGGGGGGGCATAGAGACCCAGTACTTC.

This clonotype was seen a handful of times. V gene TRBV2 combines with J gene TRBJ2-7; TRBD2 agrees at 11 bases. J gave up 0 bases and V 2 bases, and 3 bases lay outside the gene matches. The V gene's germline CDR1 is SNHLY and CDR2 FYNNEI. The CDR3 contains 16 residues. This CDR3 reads CASSELAGGISYEQYF. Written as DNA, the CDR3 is TGTGCCAGCAGTGAACTAGCGGGAGGAATCTCCTACGAGCAGTACTTC.

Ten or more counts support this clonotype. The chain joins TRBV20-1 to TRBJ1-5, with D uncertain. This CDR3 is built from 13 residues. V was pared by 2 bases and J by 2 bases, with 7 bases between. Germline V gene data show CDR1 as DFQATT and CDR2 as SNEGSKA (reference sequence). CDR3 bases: TGCAGTGCTAGACTTGGAGGCAATCAGCCCCAGCATTTT. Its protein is CSARLGGNQPQHF.

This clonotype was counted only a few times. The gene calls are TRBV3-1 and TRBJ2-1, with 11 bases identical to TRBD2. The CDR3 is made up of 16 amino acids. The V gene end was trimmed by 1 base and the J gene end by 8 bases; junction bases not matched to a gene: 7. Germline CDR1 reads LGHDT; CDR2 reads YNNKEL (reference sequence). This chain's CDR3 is CASSQGLAGLLDEQFF. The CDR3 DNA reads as TGTGCCAGCAGCCAAGGACTAGCGGGGCTCCTCGATGAGCAGTTCTTC.

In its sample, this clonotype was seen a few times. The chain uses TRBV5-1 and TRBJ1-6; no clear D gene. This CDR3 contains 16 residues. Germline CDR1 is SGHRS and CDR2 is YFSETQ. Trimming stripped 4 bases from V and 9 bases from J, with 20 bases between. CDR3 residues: CASSATREGRTSPLHF. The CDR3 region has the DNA TGCGCCAGCAGCGCCACTCGTGAGGGTCGGACTTCACCCCTCCACTTT.

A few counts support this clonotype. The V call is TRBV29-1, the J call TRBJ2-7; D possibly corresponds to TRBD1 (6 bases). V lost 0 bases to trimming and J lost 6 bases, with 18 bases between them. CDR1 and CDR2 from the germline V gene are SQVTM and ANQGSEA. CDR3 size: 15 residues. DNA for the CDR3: TGCAGCGTTGAAGACGGGTTAAAGGGGGTCGGCGAGCAGTACTTC. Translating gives CSVEDGLKGVGEQYF.

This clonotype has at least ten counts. CDR3: CASSLGDLTYNEQFF. The DNA of the CDR3 is TGTGCCAGCAGCTTAGGGGACCTTACCTACAATGAGCAGTTCTTC. The chain employs TRBV7-9 and TRBJ2-1; tentatively, D is TRBD1 or TRBD2 (5 bases each). This CDR3 spans 15 amino acids. The germline V gene has CDR1 SEHNR and CDR2 FQNEAQ (reference sequence). Trimming left V 1 base short and J 2 bases short, with 9 bases between.

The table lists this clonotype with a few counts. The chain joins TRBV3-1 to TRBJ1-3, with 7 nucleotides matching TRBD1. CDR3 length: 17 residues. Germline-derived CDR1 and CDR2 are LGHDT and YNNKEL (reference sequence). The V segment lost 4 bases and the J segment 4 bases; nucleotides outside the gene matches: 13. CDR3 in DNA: TGTGCCAGCAGCCCCCGGCGTTCCGGGACAGAAGGAAACACCATATATTTT. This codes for CASSPRRSGTEGNTIYF. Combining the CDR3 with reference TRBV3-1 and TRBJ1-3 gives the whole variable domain DTAVSQTPKYLVTQMGNDKSIKCEQNLGHDTMYWYKQDSKKFLKIMFSYNNKELIINETVPNRFSPKSPDKAHLNLHINSLELGDSAVYFCASSPRRSGTEGNTIYFGEGSWLTVV.

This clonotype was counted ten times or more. The CDR3 here is CSARPLGSSYEQYF. The CDR3 DNA follows: TGCAGTGCTCGCCCCTTGGGGAGCTCCTACGAGCAGTACTTC. V usage is TRBV20-1 and J usage is TRBJ2-7; a weak D match, TRBD2 (5 bases). From germline, CDR1 is DFQATT and CDR2 SNEGSKA (reference sequence). V was clipped by 5 bases and J by 0 bases, with 14 bases between them. The CDR3 runs 14 residues.

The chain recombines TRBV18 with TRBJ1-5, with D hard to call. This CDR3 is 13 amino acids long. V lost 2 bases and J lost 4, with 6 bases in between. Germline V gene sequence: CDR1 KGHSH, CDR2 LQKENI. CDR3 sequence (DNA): TGTGCCAGCTCACCAGACACGAATCAGCCCCAGCATTTT. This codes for CASSPDTNQPQHF. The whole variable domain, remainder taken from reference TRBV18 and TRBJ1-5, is NAGVMQNPRHLVRRRGQEARLRCSPMKGHSHVYWYRQLPEEGLKFMVYLQKENIIDESGMPKERFSAEFPKEGPSILRIQQVVRGDSAAYFCASSPDTNQPQHFGDGTRLSIL.

The CDR3 here is CASSPRAGQGYYEQYF. The CDR3 DNA follows: TGTGCCAGCAGTCCGCGGGCGGGACAGGGGTATTACGAGCAGTACTTC. The rearrangement joins TRBV27 to TRBJ2-7; TRBD1 matches 10 bases. The junction had 11 bases not matched to a gene; V was cut back by 5 bases and J by 4 bases. Germline V gene lookup returns CDR1 MNHEY and CDR2 SMNVEV (reference sequence). This CDR3 is built from 16 residues.

DNA of the CDR3: TGCAGTGCTGGCCCGGGACCCAATACCTACGAGCAGTACTTC. Amino acids: CSAGPGPNTYEQYF. The rearrangement uses TRBV20-1 and TRBJ2-7; possibly TRBD1 or TRBD2 for D (5 bases each). Germline V gives CDR1 DFQATT, CDR2 SNEGSKA (reference sequence). V was cut by 5 bases and J by 2 bases, with 16 bases left in between. The CDR3 contains 14 residues.

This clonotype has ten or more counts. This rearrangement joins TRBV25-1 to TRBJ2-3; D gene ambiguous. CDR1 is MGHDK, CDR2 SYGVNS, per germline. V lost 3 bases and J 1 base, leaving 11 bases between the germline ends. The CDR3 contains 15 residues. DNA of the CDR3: TGTGCCAGCAGTGAGAGACGGTTCGGCACAGATACGCAGTATTTT. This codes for CASSERRFGTDTQYF.

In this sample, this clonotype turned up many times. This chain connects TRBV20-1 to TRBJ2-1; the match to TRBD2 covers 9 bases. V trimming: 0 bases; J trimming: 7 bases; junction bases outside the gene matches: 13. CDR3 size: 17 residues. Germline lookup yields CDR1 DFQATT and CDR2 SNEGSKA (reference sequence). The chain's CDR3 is CSAREGWREGPKNEQFF. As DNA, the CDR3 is TGCAGTGCTAGAGAAGGGTGGCGGGAGGGCCCGAAGAATGAGCAGTTCTTC.

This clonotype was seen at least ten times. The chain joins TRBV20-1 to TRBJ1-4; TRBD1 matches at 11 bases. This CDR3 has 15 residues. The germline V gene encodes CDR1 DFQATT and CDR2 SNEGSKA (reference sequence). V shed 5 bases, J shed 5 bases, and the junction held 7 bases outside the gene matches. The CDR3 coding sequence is TGCAGTGCTTTACTGGACAGGGGGCGCAATGAAAAACTGTTTTTT. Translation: CSALLDRGRNEKLFF.

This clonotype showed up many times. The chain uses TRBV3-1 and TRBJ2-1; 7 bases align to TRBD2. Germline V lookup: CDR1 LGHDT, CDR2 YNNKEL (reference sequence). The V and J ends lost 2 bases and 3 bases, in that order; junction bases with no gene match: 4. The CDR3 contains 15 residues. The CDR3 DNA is TGTGCCAGCAGCCAATGGCGGGAGCTCTACAATGAGCAGTTCTTC. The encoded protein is CASSQWRELYNEQFF.